This T cell receptor beta chain was obtained from a study of control samples from healthy donors and cancer patients. Sequencing used immunoSEQ multiplex PCR; TCRdb keeps in-frame clones, though not all of them. The sample yields about 61,000 clones, roughly 90% seen once. Germline-derived CDR1 and CDR2 are SQVTM and ANQGSEA. This CDR3 comprises 12 residues. Trimming left V 7 bases short and J 0 bases short, with 10 bases between. Sequenced: PBMCs. The origin of this receptor is a man aged 55 to 70 with colorectal cancer. The chain has TRBV29-1 and TRBJ2-7; D is perhaps TRBD1 (5 bases). The CDR3 reads CSGRQGSYEQYF. CDR3 nucleotides: TGCAGCGGCCGTCAGGGCTCCTACGAGCAGTACTTC.